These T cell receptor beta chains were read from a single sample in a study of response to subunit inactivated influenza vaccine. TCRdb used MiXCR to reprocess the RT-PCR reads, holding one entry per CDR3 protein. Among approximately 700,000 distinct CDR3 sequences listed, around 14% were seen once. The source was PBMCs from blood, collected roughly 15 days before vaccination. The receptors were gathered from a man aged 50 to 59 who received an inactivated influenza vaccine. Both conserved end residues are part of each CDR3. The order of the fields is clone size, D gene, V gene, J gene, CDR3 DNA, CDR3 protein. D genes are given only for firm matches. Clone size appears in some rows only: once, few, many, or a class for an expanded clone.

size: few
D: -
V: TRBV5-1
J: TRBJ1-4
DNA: TGCGCCAGCAGCTTGGGGACACAGCGCAATGAAAAACTGTTTTTT
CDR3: CASSLGTQRNEKLFF

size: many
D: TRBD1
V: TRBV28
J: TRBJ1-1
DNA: TGTGCCAGCAGACAAGGGACAGGGAACACTGAAGCTTTCTTT
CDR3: CASRQGTGNTEAFF

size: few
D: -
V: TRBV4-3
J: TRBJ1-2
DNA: TGCGCCAGCAGCCAAGATGGTTCCAGCACCTATGGCTACACCTTC
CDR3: CASSQDGSSTYGYTF

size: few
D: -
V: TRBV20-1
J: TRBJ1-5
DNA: TGCAGTGCCACCGCGGCTCATAGCAATCAGCCCCAGCATTTT
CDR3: CSATAAHSNQPQHF

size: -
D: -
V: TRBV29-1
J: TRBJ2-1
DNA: TGCAGCGGGGGGGTCTCGAGGGTCGGTGAGCAGTTCTTC
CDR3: CSGGVSRVGEQFF

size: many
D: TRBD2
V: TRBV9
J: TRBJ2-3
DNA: TGTGCCAGCAGCGTAGCTGGGGACTATACCAGCACAGATACGCAGTATTTT
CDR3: CASSVAGDYTSTDTQYF

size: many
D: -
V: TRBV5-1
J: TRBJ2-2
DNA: TGCGCCAGCAGCTTTCCGGGGGACTCCGGGGAGCTGTTTTTT
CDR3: CASSFPGDSGELFF

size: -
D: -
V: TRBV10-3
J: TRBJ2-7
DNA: TGTACCATCAGTGACAGGTCCTCCTACGAGCAGTACTTC
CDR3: CTISDRSSYEQYF

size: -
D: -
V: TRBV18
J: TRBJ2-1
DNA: TGTGCCAGCTCACCCCGACAGTACAATGAGCAGTTCTTC
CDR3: CASSPRQYNEQFF

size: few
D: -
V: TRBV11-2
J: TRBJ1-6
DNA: TGTGCCAGCAGCCAAAGGGGGGGTTATAATTCACCCCTCCACTTT
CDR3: CASSQRGGYNSPLHF

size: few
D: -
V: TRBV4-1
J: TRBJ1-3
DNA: TGCGCCAGCAGCCAGGTTTCAATTGGAAACACCATATATTTT
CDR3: CASSQVSIGNTIYF

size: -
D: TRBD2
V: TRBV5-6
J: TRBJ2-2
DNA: TGTGCCAGCATCGGCGGGAGGGGAACCGGGGAGCTGTTTTTT
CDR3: CASIGGRGTGELFF

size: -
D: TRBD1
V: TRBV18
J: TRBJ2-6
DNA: TGTGCCAGCTCAACCCGGGACAGGGAAGCTGGGGCCAACGTCCTGACTTTC
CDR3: CASSTRDREAGANVLTF

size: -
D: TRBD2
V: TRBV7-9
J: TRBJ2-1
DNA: TGTGCCAGCAGGGCAAGGATAGCGGGGGGCTACAATGAGCAGTTCTTC
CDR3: CASRARIAGGYNEQFF

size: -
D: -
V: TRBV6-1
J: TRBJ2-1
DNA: TGTGCCTGGAGAGGGACTTACGCTGGCAATGAGCAGTTCTTC
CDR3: CAWRGTYAGNEQFF

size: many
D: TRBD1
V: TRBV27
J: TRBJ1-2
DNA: TGTGCCAGCAGCTCAGGGGGCTTTGGCTACACCTTC
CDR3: CASSSGGFGYTF

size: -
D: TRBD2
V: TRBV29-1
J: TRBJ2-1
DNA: TGCAGCGTTGACTTCGGGGGGGTTTACAATGAGCAGTTCTTC
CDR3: CSVDFGGVYNEQFF

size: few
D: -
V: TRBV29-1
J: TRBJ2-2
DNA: TGCAGCGTCCTCGGGGGCCGTGTGAACACCGGGGAGCTGTTTTTT
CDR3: CSVLGGRVNTGELFF

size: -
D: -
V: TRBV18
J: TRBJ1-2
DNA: TGTGCCAGCTCACCATTTTACACCACCGATGGCTACACCTTC
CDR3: CASSPFYTTDGYTF

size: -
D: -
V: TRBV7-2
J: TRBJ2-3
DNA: TGTGCCAGCAGCTTAGCGGGGGCGAGCACAGATGCGCAGTATTTT
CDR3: CASSLAGASTDAQYF

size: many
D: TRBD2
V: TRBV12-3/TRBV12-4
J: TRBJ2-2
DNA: TGTGCCAGCAGTTTATCGAGCGGGGGGCCCCCCGGGGAGCTGTTTTTT
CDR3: CASSLSSGGPPGELFF

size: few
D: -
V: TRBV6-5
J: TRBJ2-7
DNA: TGTGCCAGCAGTTACAAATATGGAGGGCTTGATGGGCAGTACTTC
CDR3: CASSYKYGGLDGQYF

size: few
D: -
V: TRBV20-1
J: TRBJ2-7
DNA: TGCAGTGCTGGGGCCTCGGGGGAGCAGTACTTC
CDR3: CSAGASGEQYF

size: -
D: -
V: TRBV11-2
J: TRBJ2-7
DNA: TGTGCCAGCAGCTTTTCTGAGTCAGGCGAGCAGTACTTC
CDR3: CASSFSESGEQYF

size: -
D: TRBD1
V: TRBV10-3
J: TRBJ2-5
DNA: TGTGCCATACAGGGGGCCGCAGAAGAGACCCAGTACTTC
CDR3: CAIQGAAEETQYF

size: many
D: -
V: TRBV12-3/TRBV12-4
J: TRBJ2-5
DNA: TGTGCCAGCAGTTTTATTGGACTCGACCAAGAGACCCAGTACTTC
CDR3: CASSFIGLDQETQYF

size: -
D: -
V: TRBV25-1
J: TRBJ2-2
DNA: TGTGCCAGCAGTGTTAGGAGCAACACCGGGGAGCTGTTTTTT
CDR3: CASSVRSNTGELFF

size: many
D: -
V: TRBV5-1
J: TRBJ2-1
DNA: TGCGCCAGCAGCTTGGGGACCCAGGGCCGAATGTTCTTC
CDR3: CASSLGTQGRMFF

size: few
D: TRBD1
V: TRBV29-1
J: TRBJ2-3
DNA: TGCAGCGTATGGACAGGGGAGGGCACAGATACGCAGTATTTT
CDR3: CSVWTGEGTDTQYF

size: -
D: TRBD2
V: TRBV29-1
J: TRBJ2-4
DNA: TGCAGCGTTGACGGGGGGACCATTCAGTACTTC
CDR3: CSVDGGTIQYF

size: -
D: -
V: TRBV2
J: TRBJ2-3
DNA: TGTGCCAGCAACCTACAGGGGAGGGGCGGGGACGATACGCAGTATTTT
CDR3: CASNLQGRGGDDTQYF

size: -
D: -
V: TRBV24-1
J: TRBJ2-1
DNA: TGTGCCACCAGTGACCCTTACGGCAGGGGCGAAGAGGTAGGGCAGTTCTTC
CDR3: CATSDPYGRGEEVGQFF

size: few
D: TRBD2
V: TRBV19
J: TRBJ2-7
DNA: TGTGCCAGTAGCCCATTCCCCGGGACTAACTACGAGCAGTACTTC
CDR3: CASSPFPGTNYEQYF

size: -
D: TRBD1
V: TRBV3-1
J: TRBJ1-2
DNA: TGTGCCAGCAGCCAAGATCCAGGGGGCTACTATGGCTACACCTTC
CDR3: CASSQDPGGYYGYTF

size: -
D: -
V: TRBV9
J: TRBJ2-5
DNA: TGTGCCAGCAGCCCCCGATCAAAGATTGGAGAGGCCCAGTACTTC
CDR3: CASSPRSKIGEAQYF

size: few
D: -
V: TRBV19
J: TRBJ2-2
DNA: TGTGCCAGTAGTCCCCGCAGGGGCCTTAACACCGGGGAGCTGTTTTTT
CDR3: CASSPRRGLNTGELFF

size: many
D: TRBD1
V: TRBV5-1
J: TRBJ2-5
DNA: TGCGCCAGCAGCACCGGGACAGGGGAAGAGACCCAGTACTTC
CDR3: CASSTGTGEETQYF

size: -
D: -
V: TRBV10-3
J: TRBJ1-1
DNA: TGTGCCATCAGTGTAGACCAGATGAACACTGAAGCTTTCTTT
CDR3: CAISVDQMNTEAFF

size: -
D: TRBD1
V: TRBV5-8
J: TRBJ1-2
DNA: TGTGCCAGCAGCGTTGGACAGGGACAAAGTGGCTACACCTTC
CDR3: CASSVGQGQSGYTF

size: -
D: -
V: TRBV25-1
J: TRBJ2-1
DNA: TGTGCCAGCAGTGACACTACAGGGAAGGTTGAGCAGTTCTTC
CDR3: CASSDTTGKVEQFF

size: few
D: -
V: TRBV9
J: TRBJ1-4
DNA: TGTGCCAGCAGCCGAACGCTCCACTTGACAGGAGAAAATGAAAAACTGTTTTTT
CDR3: CASSRTLHLTGENEKLFF

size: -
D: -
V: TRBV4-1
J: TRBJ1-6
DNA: TGCGCCAGCAGCCGAGGACTGGGAGATAATTCACCCCTCCACTTT
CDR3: CASSRGLGDNSPLHF

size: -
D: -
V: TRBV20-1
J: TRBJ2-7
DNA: TGCAGTGCGGTTGGGGTTTCGCCCTACGAGCAGTACTTC
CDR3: CSAVGVSPYEQYF

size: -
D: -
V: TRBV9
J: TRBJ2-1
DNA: TGTGCCAGCTGCGCCCCTTCTTCTAGCTCCTACAATGAGCAGTTCTTC
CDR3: CASCAPSSSSYNEQFF

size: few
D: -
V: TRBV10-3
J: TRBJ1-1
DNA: TGTGCCATCAGAATGATGGGGGTGAACACTGAAGCTTTCTTT
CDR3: CAIRMMGVNTEAFF

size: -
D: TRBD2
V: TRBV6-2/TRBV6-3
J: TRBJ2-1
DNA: TGTGCCAGCAGTTACGGGGTTTCGGGGGGGTACAATGAGCAGTTCTTC
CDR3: CASSYGVSGGYNEQFF

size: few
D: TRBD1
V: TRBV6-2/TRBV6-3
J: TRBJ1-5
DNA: TGTGCCACCATGACAGGGGGCGCGAATCAGCCCCAGCATTTT
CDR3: CATMTGGANQPQHF

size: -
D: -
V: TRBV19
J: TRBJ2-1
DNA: TGTGCCAGTAGGCAGGGGTACTCCTACAATGAGCAGTTCTTC
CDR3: CASRQGYSYNEQFF

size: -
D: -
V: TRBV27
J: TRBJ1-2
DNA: TGTGCCGGCAGTTACAGGGATCTGGGAGGCTACACCTTC
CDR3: CAGSYRDLGGYTF

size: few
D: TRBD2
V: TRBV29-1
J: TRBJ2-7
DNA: TGCAGCGTTGGATCTAGCGGGTACGAGCAGTACTTC
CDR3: CSVGSSGYEQYF

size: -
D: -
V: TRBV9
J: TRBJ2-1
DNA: TGTGCCAGCAGCGACCGGTCAGGGGTGGGTTACAATGAGCAGTTCTTC
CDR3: CASSDRSGVGYNEQFF

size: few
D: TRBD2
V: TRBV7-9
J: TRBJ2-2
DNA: TGTGCCTCCCTCTCCGCGGGAGTCCCGAACACCGGGGAGCTGTTTTTT
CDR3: CASLSAGVPNTGELFF

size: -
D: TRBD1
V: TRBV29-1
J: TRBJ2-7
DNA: TGCAGCGGCACAGGGGGCGTGGGCTACGAGCAGTACTTC
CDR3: CSGTGGVGYEQYF

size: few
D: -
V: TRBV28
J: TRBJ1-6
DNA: TGTGCCAGCAACGGGGGTAGCTCCTATAATTCACCCCTCCACTTT
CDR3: CASNGGSSYNSPLHF

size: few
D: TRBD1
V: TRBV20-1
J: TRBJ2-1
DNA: TGCAGTGCTTCCACGAGACCGGGACAGGGGATTACCCATGAGCAGTTCTTC
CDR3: CSASTRPGQGITHEQFF